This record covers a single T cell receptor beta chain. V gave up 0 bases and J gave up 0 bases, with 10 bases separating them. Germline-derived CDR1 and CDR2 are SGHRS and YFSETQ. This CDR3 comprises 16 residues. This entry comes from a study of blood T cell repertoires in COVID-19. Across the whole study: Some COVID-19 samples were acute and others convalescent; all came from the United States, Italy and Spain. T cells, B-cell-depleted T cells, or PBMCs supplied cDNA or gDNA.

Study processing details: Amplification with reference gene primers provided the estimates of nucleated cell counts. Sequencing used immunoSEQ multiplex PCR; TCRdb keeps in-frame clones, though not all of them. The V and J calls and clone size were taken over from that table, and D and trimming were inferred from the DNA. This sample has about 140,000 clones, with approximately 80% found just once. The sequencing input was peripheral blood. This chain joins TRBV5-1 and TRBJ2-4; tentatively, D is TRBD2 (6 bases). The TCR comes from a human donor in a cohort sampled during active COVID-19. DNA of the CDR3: TGCGCCAGCAGCTTGGAAGGAGGGCTAGCCAAAAACATTCAGTACTTC. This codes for CASSLEGGLAKNIQYF.